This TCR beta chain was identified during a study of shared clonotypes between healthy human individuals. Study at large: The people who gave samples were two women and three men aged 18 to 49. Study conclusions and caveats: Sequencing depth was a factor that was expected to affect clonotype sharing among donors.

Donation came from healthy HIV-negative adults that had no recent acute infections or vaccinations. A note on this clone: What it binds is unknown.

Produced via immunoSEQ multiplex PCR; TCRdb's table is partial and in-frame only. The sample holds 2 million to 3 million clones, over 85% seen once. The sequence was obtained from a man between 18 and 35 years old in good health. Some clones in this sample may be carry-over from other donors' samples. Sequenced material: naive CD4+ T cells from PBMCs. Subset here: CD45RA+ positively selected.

In nucleotides, the CDR3 is TGTGCCAGCAGCCCACGACTAGCGGTACCCTACAATGAGCAGTTCTTC. It specifies CASSPRLAVPYNEQFF. J is TRBJ2-1 and V is TRBV11-1, with 9 bases that match TRBD2. Germline V CDR1 and CDR2: SGHAT, FQDESV (reference sequence). V was clipped by 5 bases and J by 2 bases; unmatched bases: 7. The CDR3 contains 16 residues.